The T cell receptor beta chain under discussion was sequenced for a study of Graves' ophthalmopathy and Graves' hyperthyroidism. Using RNA transcripts, the TCR beta CDR3 regions were amplified. An initial RT-PCR round employing HTBI primers preceded a second-round multiplex PCR. TCRdb re-analysed the multiplex PCR reads in MiXCR, keeping a single row per CDR3 protein. The sample yields a few hundred thousand distinct CDR3 sequences, around 19% seen once. This clonotype appeared a few times. CAS ≥3, NOSPECS ≥4, moderate-to-severe activity and duration under 3 months marked donors with ophthalmopathy. Enrollment excluded any patients with other autoimmune diseases, uncontrolled infections, pregnancy or lactation. The diagnosis was founded upon clinical symptoms, serum thyroxine, TRAb, thyroid ultrasound and orbital computed tomography. The PBMCs originated from approximately 10 ml of fresh peripheral blood.

There are 15 residues in the CDR3. Per germline, CDR1 MDHEN and CDR2 SYDVKM. The V gene lost 6 bases and the J gene lost 0 bases, with 11 bases spanning the gap. The specimen sequenced was peripheral blood. The chain combines TRBV28 with TRBJ2-2; D may be TRBD1 or TRBD2 (5 bases each). This TCR was sampled from a young woman with Graves' ophthalmopathy. The CDR3: CASSPGPANTGELFF. The DNA for the CDR3 is TGTGCCAGCAGCCCGGGACCGGCGAACACCGGGGAGCTGTTTTTT.